What follows describes a single T cell receptor (beta chain). Only in-frame clones appear in the TCRdb table, and some are missing; sequencing was by immunoSEQ multiplex PCR. The data show roughly 23,000 clones, around 90% seen once. The ends lost 4 bases at V and 5 bases at J; junction bases unmatched: 6. The CDR3 consists of 15 residues. The germline V gene encodes CDR1 LGHNA and CDR2 YSLEER. The data are from a study of T cell changes during pregnancy in multiple sclerosis. Here the sequenced sample was CD4+ T cells from peripheral blood mononuclear cells, taken in the third trimester of pregnancy. The sequence was collected from a female donor in good health, enrolled as a control in a pregnancy study. This chain joins TRBV4-3 and TRBJ2-5, with TRBD2 identical over 11 bases. The CDR3 DNA follows: TGCGCCAGCAGCCTCGTAGCGGGGGGGCTGGAGACCCAGTACTTC. Its protein is CASSLVAGGLETQYF.